This T cell receptor (beta chain) was retrieved from a study of cytomegalovirus exposure and HLA in healthy donors. V was pared by 3 bases and J by 4 bases, with 10 bases between. Germline loops: CDR1 MNHNS, CDR2 SASEGT. CDR3 size: 14 residues. Study-wide points: V segments that were indistinguishable, TRBV6-2 and TRBV6-3 among them, were omitted from analysis. There were around 160 TCR beta chains listed as cytomegalovirus-associated. In a later analysis, common viral pathogens appeared linked to several of the most significant clusters. A later analysis reportedly identified an Asian-associated ancestry cluster as carrying fewer N-insertions than the approximately 730-donor mean.

A word on this clone: Its antigen is undetermined.

The PCR employed 60 Vbeta primers together with 13 Jbeta primers. This table comes from immunoSEQ multiplex PCR, and its TCRdb copy is limited to in-frame clones, with some not included. The table records 160,000 or so clones, approximately 84% of them present only once. The sequencing sample was made of PBMCs. The chain uses TRBV6-1 and TRBJ1-3; D not resolved. The origin of this receptor is a woman in her late teens or twenties in good health and CMV-seronegative. CDR3 nucleotides: TGTGCCAGCAGTGAGGCGGCAGCCGGAAACACCATATATTTT. Residues: CASSEAAAGNTIYF.